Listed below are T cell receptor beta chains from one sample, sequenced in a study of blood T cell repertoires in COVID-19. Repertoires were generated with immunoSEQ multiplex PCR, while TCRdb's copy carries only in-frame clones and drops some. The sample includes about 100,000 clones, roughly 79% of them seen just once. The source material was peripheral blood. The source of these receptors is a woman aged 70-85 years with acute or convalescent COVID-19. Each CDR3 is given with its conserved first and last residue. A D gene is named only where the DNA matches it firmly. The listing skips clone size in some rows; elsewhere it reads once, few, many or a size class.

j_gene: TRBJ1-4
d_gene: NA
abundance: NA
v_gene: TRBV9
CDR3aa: CASSVTGANEKLFF
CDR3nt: TGTGCCAGCAGCGTCACGGGAGCTAATGAAAAACTGTTTTTT

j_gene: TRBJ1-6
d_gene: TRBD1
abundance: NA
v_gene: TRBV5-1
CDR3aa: CASSPTGNVDNSPLHF
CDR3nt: TGCGCCAGCAGCCCGACAGGGAACGTCGATAATTCACCCCTCCACTTT

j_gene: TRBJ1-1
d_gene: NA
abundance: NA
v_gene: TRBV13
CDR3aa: CASTIRGNTEAFF
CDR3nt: TGTGCCAGCACAATCAGGGGGAACACTGAAGCTTTCTTT

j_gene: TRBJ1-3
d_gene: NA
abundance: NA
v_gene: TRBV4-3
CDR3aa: CASSLYAESSSGNTIYF
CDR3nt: TGCGCCAGCAGCCTATACGCGGAGTCTTCCTCTGGAAACACCATATATTTT

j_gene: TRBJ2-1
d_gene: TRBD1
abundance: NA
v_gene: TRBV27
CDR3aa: CASSLDRGQNQKQFF
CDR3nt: TGTGCCAGCAGTCTGGACAGGGGGCAAAATCAAAAGCAGTTCTTC

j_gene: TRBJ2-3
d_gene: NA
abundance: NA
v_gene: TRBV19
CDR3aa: CASSSGGGTDTQYF
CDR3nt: NA

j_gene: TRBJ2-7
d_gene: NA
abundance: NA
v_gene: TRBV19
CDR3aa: CASSKSGSSYEQYF
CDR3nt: TGTGCCAGTAGTAAGTCGGGGTCTTCCTACGAGCAGTACTTC

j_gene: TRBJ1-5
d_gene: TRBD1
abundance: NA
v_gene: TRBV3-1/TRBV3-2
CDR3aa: CASSLTGDSNQPQHF
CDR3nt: TGTGCCAGCAGCTTGACAGGGGATAGCAATCAGCCCCAGCATTTT

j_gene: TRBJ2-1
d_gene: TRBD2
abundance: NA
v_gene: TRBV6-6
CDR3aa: CASSSLAGTDNEQFF
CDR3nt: TGTGCCAGCAGCTCACTAGCGGGGACTGACAATGAGCAGTTCTTC

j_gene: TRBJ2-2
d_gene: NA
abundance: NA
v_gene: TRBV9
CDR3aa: CASSVGSRTNTGELFF
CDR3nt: TGTGCCAGCAGCGTAGGTTCGCGTACGAACACCGGGGAGCTGTTTTTT

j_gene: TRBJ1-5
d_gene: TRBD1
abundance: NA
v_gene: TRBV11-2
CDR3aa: CASSFGQGGQPQHF
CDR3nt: TGTGCCAGCAGCTTTGGACAGGGCGGTCAGCCCCAGCATTTT

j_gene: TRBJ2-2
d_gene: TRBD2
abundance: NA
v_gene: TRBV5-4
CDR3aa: CASSQFWTSGNTGELFF
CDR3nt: TGTGCCAGCAGCCAATTCTGGACTAGCGGTAACACCGGGGAGCTGTTTTTT

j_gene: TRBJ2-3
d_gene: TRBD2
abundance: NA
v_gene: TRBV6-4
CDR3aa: CASSDSPIAGTSTDTQYF
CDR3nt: TGTGCCAGCAGTGACTCCCCAATAGCGGGGACTAGCACAGATACGCAGTATTTT

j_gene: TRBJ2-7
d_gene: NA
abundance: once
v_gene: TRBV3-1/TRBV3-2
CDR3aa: CASSQDGQAFYEQYF
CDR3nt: TGTGCCAGCAGCCAAGATGGGCAGGCCTTCTACGAGCAGTACTTC

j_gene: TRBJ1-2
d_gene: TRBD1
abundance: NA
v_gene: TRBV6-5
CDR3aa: CASSLGQDSRYTF
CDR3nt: TGTGCCAGCAGTCTCGGACAGGACTCGCGCTACACCTTC

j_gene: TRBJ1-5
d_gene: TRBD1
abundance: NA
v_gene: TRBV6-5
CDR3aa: CASRAQGAGNQPQHF
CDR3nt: TGTGCCAGCAGAGCCCAGGGGGCTGGCAATCAGCCCCAGCATTTT

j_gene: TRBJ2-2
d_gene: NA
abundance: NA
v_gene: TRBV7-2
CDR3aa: CASSLSGRTGGTGELFF
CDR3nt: TGTGCCAGCAGCTTATCGGGAAGGACCGGGGGTACCGGGGAGCTGTTTTTT

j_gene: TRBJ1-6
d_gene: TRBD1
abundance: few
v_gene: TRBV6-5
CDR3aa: CASRPGTGGFSPLHF
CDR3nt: TGTGCCAGCAGGCCAGGGACAGGGGGCTTTTCACCCCTCCACTTT

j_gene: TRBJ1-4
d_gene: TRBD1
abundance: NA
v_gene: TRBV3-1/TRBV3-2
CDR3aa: CASSHTGGEEKLFF
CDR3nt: TGTGCCAGCAGCCATACAGGGGGCGAAGAAAAACTGTTTTTT

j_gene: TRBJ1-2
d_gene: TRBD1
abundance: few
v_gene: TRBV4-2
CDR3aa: CASSQVTGNYGYTF
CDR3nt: TGTGCCAGCAGCCAAGTGACAGGGAACTATGGCTACACCTTC

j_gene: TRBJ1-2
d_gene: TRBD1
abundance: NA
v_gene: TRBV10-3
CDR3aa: CAISDGGQGNYGYTF
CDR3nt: TGTGCCATCAGTGACGGGGGACAGGGCAACTATGGCTACACCTTC

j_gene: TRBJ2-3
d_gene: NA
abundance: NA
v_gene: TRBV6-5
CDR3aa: CASEGGTDTQYF
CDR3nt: TGTGCCAGCGAAGGCGGGACAGATACGCAGTATTTT

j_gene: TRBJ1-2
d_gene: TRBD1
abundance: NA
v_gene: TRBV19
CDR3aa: CASSPKGTGESYGYTF
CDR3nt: TGTGCCAGTAGTCCAAAGGGGACAGGGGAGAGTTATGGCTACACCTTC

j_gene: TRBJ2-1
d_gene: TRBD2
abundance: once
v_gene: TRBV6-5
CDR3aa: CASMGWTRVYNEQFF
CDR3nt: TGTGCCAGCATGGGGTGGACTAGGGTCTACAATGAGCAGTTCTTC

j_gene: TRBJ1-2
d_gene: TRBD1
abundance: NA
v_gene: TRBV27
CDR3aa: CASSFFGWAGGSGYTF
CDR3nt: TGTGCCAGCAGTTTCTTCGGATGGGCAGGGGGCTCTGGCTACACCTTC

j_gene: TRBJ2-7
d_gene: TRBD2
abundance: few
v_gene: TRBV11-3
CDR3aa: CASSLEAGGRYEQYF
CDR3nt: TGTGCCAGCAGCTTAGAGGCGGGGGGGCGCTACGAGCAGTACTTC

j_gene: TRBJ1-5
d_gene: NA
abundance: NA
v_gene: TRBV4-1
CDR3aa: CASSRQFNQPQHF
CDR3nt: TGCGCCAGCAGCCGACAGTTCAATCAGCCCCAGCATTTT

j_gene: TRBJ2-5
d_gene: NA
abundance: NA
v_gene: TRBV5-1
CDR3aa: CASSLAGETQYF
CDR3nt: TGCGCCAGCAGCTTGGCCGGGGAGACCCAGTACTTC

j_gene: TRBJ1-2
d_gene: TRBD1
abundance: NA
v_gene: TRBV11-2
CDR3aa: CASSLGSRQGANGYTF
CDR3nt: TGTGCCAGCAGCTTAGGGTCGAGACAGGGGGCCAATGGCTACACCTTC

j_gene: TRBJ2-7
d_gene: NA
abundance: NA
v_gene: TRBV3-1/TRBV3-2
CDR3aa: CASSQDRGQGHPYEQYF
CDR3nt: TGTGCCAGCAGCCAAGATAGAGGGCAGGGGCATCCCTACGAGCAGTACTTC

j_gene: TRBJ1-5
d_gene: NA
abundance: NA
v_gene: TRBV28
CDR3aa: CASSLPLAATQPQHF
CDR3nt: TGTGCCAGCAGTTTACCACTAGCGGCTACTCAGCCCCAGCATTTT

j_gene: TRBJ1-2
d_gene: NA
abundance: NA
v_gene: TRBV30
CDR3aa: CARTSRDNYGYTF
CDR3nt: TGTGCCCGTACCTCGAGGGATAACTATGGCTACACCTTC

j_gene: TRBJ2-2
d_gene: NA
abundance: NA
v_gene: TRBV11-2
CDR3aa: CASSLARSGELFF
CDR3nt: TGTGCCAGCAGCTTGGCCCGCAGCGGGGAGCTGTTTTTT

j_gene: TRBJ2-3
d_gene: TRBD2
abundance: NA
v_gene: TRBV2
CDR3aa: CASSYLAGGADTQYF
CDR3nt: TGTGCCAGCAGTTATCTAGCGGGGGGGGCAGATACGCAGTATTTT

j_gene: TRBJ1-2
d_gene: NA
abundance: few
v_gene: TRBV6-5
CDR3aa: CASSYSGVTANYGYTF
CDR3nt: TGTGCCAGCAGTTACTCAGGGGTGACGGCTAACTATGGCTACACCTTC

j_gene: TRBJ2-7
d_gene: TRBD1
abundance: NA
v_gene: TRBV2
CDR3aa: CASRDLGQGIYEQYF
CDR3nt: TGTGCCAGCAGGGACCTGGGACAGGGTATTTACGAGCAGTACTTC

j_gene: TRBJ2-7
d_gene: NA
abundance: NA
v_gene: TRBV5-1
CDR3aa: CASSLASAANYEQYF
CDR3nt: TGCGCCAGCAGCTTGGCCTCGGCGGCGAACTACGAGCAGTACTTC